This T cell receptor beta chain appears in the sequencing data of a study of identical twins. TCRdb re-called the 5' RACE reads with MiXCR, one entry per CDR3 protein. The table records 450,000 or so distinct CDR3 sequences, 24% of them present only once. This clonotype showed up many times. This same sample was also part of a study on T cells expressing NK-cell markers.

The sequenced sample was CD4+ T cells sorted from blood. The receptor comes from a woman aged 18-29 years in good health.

The CDR3 is CASSLERIYEQYF. In DNA form, the CDR3 reads TGTGCCAGCAGCTTAGAACGGATCTACGAGCAGTACTTC. The rearrangement uses TRBV7-2 and TRBJ2-7; D remains ambiguous. CDR1 and CDR2 from the germline V gene are SGHTA and FQGNSA. Trimming left V 1 base short and J 3 bases short, with 7 bases between. CDR3 length: 13 amino acids.